A selection of T cell receptor beta chains follows, all from one sample in a study of vaccination and CD4 T cells after COVID-19. TCRdb re-called the PCR reads with MiXCR, one entry per CDR3 protein. The profile shows some 16,000 distinct CDR3 sequences, roughly four fifths of them singletons. For these receptors, no antigen is known. The sequences come from CD4+ T cells from blood, cultured in vitro, collected after SARS-CoV-2 vaccination. These receptors all come from a human donor who received a COVID-19 vaccine. The CDR3 runs from the conserved cysteine through the conserved F or W. A D gene is named only where the DNA matches it firmly. The size of a clone is reported for some rows only, either as once, few or many, or as a class for expanded clones.

J gene: TRBJ1-1
V gene: TRBV29-1
D gene: -
clone size: -
CDR3 protein: CSVDFGGEGEAFF
CDR3 DNA: TGCAGCGTTGATTTCGGAGGGGAGGGTGAAGCTTTCTTT

J gene: TRBJ2-7
V gene: TRBV5-1
D gene: -
clone size: -
CDR3 protein: CASSFGQSHYEQYF
CDR3 DNA: TGCGCCAGCAGCTTCGGACAGAGTCACTACGAGCAGTACTTC

J gene: TRBJ1-5
V gene: TRBV5-8
D gene: -
clone size: -
CDR3 protein: CASPQSGDQPQHF
CDR3 DNA: TGTGCCAGCCCCCAATCGGGGGATCAGCCCCAGCATTTT

J gene: TRBJ2-1
V gene: TRBV2
D gene: -
clone size: -
CDR3 protein: CAHSTGVEQFF
CDR3 DNA: TGTGCCCACAGCACGGGAGTAGAGCAGTTCTTC

J gene: TRBJ2-1
V gene: TRBV7-9
D gene: TRBD2
clone size: -
CDR3 protein: CASSVAGSGQRNNEQFF
CDR3 DNA: TGTGCCAGCAGCGTAGCGGGGTCCGGACAGAGGAACAATGAGCAGTTCTTC

J gene: TRBJ2-7
V gene: TRBV20-1
D gene: -
clone size: -
CDR3 protein: CSAIGQAVEKQYF
CDR3 DNA: TGCAGTGCTATCGGGCAGGCGGTAGAGAAGCAGTACTTC

J gene: TRBJ1-5
V gene: TRBV6-1
D gene: TRBD1
clone size: few
CDR3 protein: CASSLNRGEPQHF
CDR3 DNA: TGTGCCAGCAGTCTTAACAGGGGAGAGCCCCAGCATTTT

J gene: TRBJ1-6
V gene: TRBV15
D gene: -
clone size: few
CDR3 protein: CATSRDRNSPLHF
CDR3 DNA: TGTGCCACCAGCAGAGATCGTAATTCACCCCTCCACTTT

J gene: TRBJ2-7
V gene: TRBV24-1
D gene: -
clone size: -
CDR3 protein: CATSDWAGGQEQYF
CDR3 DNA: TGTGCCACCAGTGATTGGGCCGGGGGGCAGGAGCAGTACTTC

J gene: TRBJ2-3
V gene: TRBV6-1
D gene: -
clone size: -
CDR3 protein: CASTNTDTQYF
CDR3 DNA: TGTGCCAGCACGAACACAGATACGCAGTATTTT

J gene: TRBJ2-5
V gene: TRBV12-3/TRBV12-4
D gene: TRBD1
clone size: -
CDR3 protein: CASSTSPRTGGLGETQYF
CDR3 DNA: TGTGCCAGCAGTACCAGCCCCAGGACAGGGGGCCTCGGAGAGACCCAGTACTTC

J gene: TRBJ1-3
V gene: TRBV11-2
D gene: TRBD1
clone size: -
CDR3 protein: CASSKGTGSVNTIYF
CDR3 DNA: TGTGCCAGCAGCAAAGGGACAGGGTCAGTAAACACCATATATTTT

J gene: TRBJ1-4
V gene: TRBV6-1
D gene: -
clone size: -
CDR3 protein: CASTESGGGRGEKLFF
CDR3 DNA: TGTGCCAGCACCGAAAGTGGGGGGGGGCGGGGTGAAAAACTGTTTTTT

J gene: TRBJ2-5
V gene: TRBV5-1
D gene: TRBD1
clone size: -
CDR3 protein: CASSPTTTGGQETQYF
CDR3 DNA: TGCGCCAGCAGCCCGACCACGACAGGGGGTCAGGAGACCCAGTACTTC

J gene: TRBJ2-3
V gene: TRBV24-1
D gene: TRBD2
clone size: -
CDR3 protein: CATSDPGTSGGDTQYF
CDR3 DNA: TGTGCCACCAGTGATCCCGGGACTAGCGGGGGAGATACGCAGTATTTT

J gene: TRBJ1-3
V gene: TRBV12-3/TRBV12-4
D gene: TRBD1
clone size: -
CDR3 protein: CASSLAGTGGNTIYF
CDR3 DNA: TGTGCCAGCAGTCTAGCCGGGACAGGGGGAAACACCATATATTTT

J gene: TRBJ1-1
V gene: TRBV7-2
D gene: -
clone size: -
CDR3 protein: CASSLMSGTEAFF
CDR3 DNA: TGTGCCAGCAGCTTAATGTCGGGGACTGAAGCTTTCTTT

J gene: TRBJ2-1
V gene: TRBV20-1
D gene: TRBD2
clone size: -
CDR3 protein: CSASPGRDEQFF
CDR3 DNA: TGCAGTGCTAGCCCCGGGAGGGATGAGCAGTTCTTC

J gene: TRBJ2-3
V gene: TRBV7-6
D gene: TRBD1
clone size: -
CDR3 protein: CASSLGTGTDTQYF
CDR3 DNA: TGTGCCAGCAGCTTAGGGACAGGGACAGATACGCAGTATTTT

J gene: TRBJ1-6
V gene: TRBV12-3/TRBV12-4
D gene: TRBD1
clone size: large
CDR3 protein: CASSRTGGGSSYNSPLHF
CDR3 DNA: TGTGCCAGCAGTAGGACAGGGGGTGGTAGTTCGTATAATTCACCCCTCCACTTT

J gene: TRBJ2-5
V gene: TRBV19
D gene: TRBD1
clone size: few
CDR3 protein: CASRTGGETQYF
CDR3 DNA: TGTGCCAGTAGGACAGGGGGAGAGACCCAGTACTTC

J gene: TRBJ2-1
V gene: TRBV6-5
D gene: TRBD2
clone size: -
CDR3 protein: CASSYPGRGGPYNEQFF
CDR3 DNA: TGTGCCAGCAGTTACCCGGGACGGGGGGGCCCCTACAATGAGCAGTTCTTC

J gene: TRBJ1-1
V gene: TRBV10-3
D gene: TRBD1
clone size: -
CDR3 protein: CAITGADRANTEAFF
CDR3 DNA: TGTGCCATCACCGGAGCCGACAGGGCGAACACTGAAGCTTTCTTT

J gene: TRBJ1-5
V gene: TRBV6-5
D gene: -
clone size: -
CDR3 protein: CASSYSQGRNQPQHF
CDR3 DNA: TGTGCCAGCAGTTACTCACAGGGTCGCAATCAGCCCCAGCATTTT

J gene: TRBJ1-2
V gene: TRBV6-1
D gene: -
clone size: -
CDR3 protein: CASNSVERANYGYTF
CDR3 DNA: TGTGCCAGCAATTCAGTCGAACGTGCTAACTATGGCTACACCTTC

J gene: TRBJ2-1
V gene: TRBV10-1
D gene: -
clone size: medium-sized
CDR3 protein: CASLKSGNEQFF
CDR3 DNA: TGCGCCAGCCTCAAGTCAGGAAACGAGCAGTTCTTC

J gene: TRBJ2-3
V gene: TRBV2
D gene: TRBD2
clone size: once
CDR3 protein: CASLKTSGGTDTQYF
CDR3 DNA: TGTGCCAGTCTGAAGACTAGCGGGGGAACAGATACGCAGTATTTT

J gene: TRBJ2-7
V gene: TRBV30
D gene: -
clone size: -
CDR3 protein: CALGLRTYEQYF
CDR3 DNA: TGTGCCCTCGGATTACGGACCTACGAGCAGTACTTC

J gene: TRBJ1-5
V gene: TRBV19
D gene: TRBD1
clone size: once
CDR3 protein: CASSIPGQGTQPQHF
CDR3 DNA: TGTGCCAGTAGTATCCCCGGACAGGGGACTCAGCCCCAGCATTTT

J gene: TRBJ1-3
V gene: TRBV27
D gene: -
clone size: -
CDR3 protein: CASSLGSGSSGNTIYF
CDR3 DNA: TGTGCCAGCAGTTTAGGGTCAGGCAGCTCTGGAAACACCATATATTTT

J gene: TRBJ1-2
V gene: TRBV21-1
D gene: -
clone size: -
CDR3 protein: CASSKVRQRGYTF
CDR3 DNA: TGTGCCAGCAGCAAAGTAAGGCAACGTGGCTACACCTTC

J gene: TRBJ1-5
V gene: TRBV19
D gene: TRBD1
clone size: once
CDR3 protein: CASSTHRGISNQPQHF
CDR3 DNA: TGTGCCAGTAGTACGCACAGGGGGATTAGCAATCAGCCCCAGCATTTT

J gene: TRBJ2-5
V gene: TRBV20-1
D gene: TRBD2
clone size: few
CDR3 protein: CSAGTSGRQETQYF
CDR3 DNA: TGCAGTGCTGGTACTAGCGGGCGCCAAGAGACCCAGTACTTC

J gene: TRBJ2-1
V gene: TRBV12-3/TRBV12-4
D gene: -
clone size: few
CDR3 protein: CASSFKGVAPYNEQFF
CDR3 DNA: TGTGCCAGCAGTTTTAAGGGGGTAGCCCCCTACAATGAGCAGTTCTTC

J gene: TRBJ1-5
V gene: TRBV6-2/TRBV6-3
D gene: -
clone size: -
CDR3 protein: CASSYDRYSNQPQHF
CDR3 DNA: TGTGCCAGCAGTTACGACAGATATAGCAATCAGCCCCAGCATTTT

J gene: TRBJ1-5
V gene: TRBV6-7
D gene: TRBD1
clone size: -
CDR3 protein: CASSSIDPGTGGHQPQHF
CDR3 DNA: TGTGCCAGCAGTTCTATCGATCCCGGGACAGGGGGACATCAGCCCCAGCATTTT

J gene: TRBJ2-3
V gene: TRBV20-1
D gene: TRBD2
clone size: medium-sized
CDR3 protein: CSASLGVAGGTDTQYF
CDR3 DNA: TGCAGTGCTAGCCTAGGGGTAGCGGGTGGCACAGATACGCAGTATTTT